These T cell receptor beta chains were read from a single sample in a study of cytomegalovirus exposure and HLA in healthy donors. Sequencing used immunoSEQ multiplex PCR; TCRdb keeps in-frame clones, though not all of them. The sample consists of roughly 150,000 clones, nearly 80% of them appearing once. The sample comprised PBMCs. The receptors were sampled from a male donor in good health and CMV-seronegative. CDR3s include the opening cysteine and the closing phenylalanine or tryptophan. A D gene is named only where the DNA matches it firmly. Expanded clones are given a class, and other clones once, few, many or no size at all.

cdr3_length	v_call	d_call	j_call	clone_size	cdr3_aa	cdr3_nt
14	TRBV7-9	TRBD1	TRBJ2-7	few	CASSLGGGSLEQYF	TGTGCCAGCAGCTTAGGAGGGGGCTCGCTCGAGCAGTACTTC
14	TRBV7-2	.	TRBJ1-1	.	CASSLVSRGPEAFF	TGTGCCAGCAGCTTAGTAAGCAGGGGCCCTGAAGCTTTCTTT
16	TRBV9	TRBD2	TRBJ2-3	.	CASSSPLAGRTDTQYF	TGTGCCAGCAGCTCGCCACTAGCGGGGCGCACAGATACGCAGTATTTT
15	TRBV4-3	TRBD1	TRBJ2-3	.	CASSQGQGTADTQYF	TGCGCCAGCAGCCAGGGACAGGGAACCGCAGATACGCAGTATTTT
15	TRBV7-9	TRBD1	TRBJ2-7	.	CSSSLSGTGDHEQYF	TGTTCCAGCAGCTTATCCGGGACAGGGGACCACGAGCAGTACTTC
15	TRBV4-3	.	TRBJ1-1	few	CASSQDFGGSSEAFF	TGCGCCAGCAGCCAAGATTTTGGGGGCAGCTCTGAAGCTTTCTTT
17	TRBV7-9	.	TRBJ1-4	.	CASSTQRAGSTNEKLFF	TGTGCCAGCAGCACCCAGCGAGCGGGGAGTACTAATGAAAAACTGTTTTTT
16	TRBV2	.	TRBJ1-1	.	CASTDSEGYRDTEAFF	TGTGCCAGCACCGATTCCGAAGGCTACAGGGACACTGAAGCTTTCTTT
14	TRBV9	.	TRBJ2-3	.	CASSSRDSTDTQYF	TGTGCCAGCAGCTCGCGGGACAGCACAGATACGCAGTATTTT
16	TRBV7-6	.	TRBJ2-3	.	CASSLGGGGPTDTQYF	TGTGCCAGCAGCTTAGGTGGGGGAGGCCCCACAGATACGCAGTATTTT
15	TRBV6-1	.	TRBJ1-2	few	CASTLGGRETYGYTF	TGTGCCAGCACCCTAGGGGGACGCGAAACCTATGGCTACACCTTC
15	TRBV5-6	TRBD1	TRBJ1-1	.	CASSWGDRSRGEAFF	TGTGCCAGCAGCTGGGGGGACAGGTCCCGGGGTGAAGCTTTCTTT
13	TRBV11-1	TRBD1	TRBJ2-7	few	CASSWDRDYEQYF	TGTGCCAGCAGCTGGGACAGGGACTACGAGCAGTACTTC
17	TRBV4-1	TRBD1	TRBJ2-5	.	CASSQYGTGGIRETQYF	TGCGCCAGCAGCCAATACGGGACAGGGGGCATCAGGGAGACCCAGTACTTC
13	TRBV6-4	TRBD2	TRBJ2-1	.	CASSDGGVNEQFF	TGTGCCAGCAGTGACGGGGGGGTCAATGAGCAGTTCTTC
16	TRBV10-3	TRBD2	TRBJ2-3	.	CAIRRTSGSGTDTQYF	TGTGCCATCAGGCGGACTAGCGGGAGTGGAACAGATACGCAGTATTTT
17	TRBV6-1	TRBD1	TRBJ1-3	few	CASSARTGDYSGNTIYF	TGTGCCAGCAGTGCCCGGACAGGGGACTACTCTGGAAACACCATATATTTT
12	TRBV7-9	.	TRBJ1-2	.	CASSTPNYGYTF	TGTGCCAGCAGCACACCTAACTATGGCTACACCTTC
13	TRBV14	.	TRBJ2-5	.	CASSAGYQETQYF	TGTGCCAGCAGCGCGGGGTACCAAGAGACCCAGTACTTC
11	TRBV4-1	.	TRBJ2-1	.	CASSLPGAQFF	TGCGCCAGCAGCCTGCCTGGGGCGCAGTTCTTC
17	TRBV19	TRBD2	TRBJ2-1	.	CASSYRLAGGAYNEQFF	TGTGCCAGTAGTTACCGACTAGCGGGGGGTGCCTACAATGAGCAGTTCTTC
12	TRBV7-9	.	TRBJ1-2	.	CSSSLVNSGYTF	TGTTCCAGCAGCTTAGTCAACAGCGGCTACACCTTC
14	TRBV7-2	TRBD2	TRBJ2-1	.	CASSLRGTSASQFF	TGTGCCAGCAGCTTACGCGGGACTAGCGCCAGTCAGTTCTTC
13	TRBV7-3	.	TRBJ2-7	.	CASSLMESYEQYF	TGTGCCAGCAGCTTAATGGAGTCCTACGAGCAGTACTTC
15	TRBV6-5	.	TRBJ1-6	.	CASSAQSSYNSPLHF	TGTGCCAGCAGTGCACAGAGCTCCTATAATTCACCCCTCCACTTT
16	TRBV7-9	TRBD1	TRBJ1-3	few	CASSLLRDRSGNTIYF	TGTGCCAGCAGCCTCCTCCGGGACAGGTCTGGAAACACCATATATTTT
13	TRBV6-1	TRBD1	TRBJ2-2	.	CASQTGATGELFF	TGTGCCAGCCAGACAGGGGCCACCGGGGAGCTGTTTTTT
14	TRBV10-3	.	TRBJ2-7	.	CAISTGLQSGEQYF	TGTGCCATCTCGACGGGTCTCCAATCGGGCGAGCAGTACTTC
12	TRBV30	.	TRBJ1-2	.	CAWIGREGGYTF	TGTGCCTGGATAGGAAGGGAGGGTGGCTACACCTTC
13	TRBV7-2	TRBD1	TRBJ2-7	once	CASSPGQGREQYF	TGTGCCAGCAGTCCCGGACAGGGTCGAGAGCAGTACTTC
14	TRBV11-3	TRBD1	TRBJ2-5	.	CASSLIGQGETQYF	TGTGCCAGCAGCTTAATTGGACAGGGAGAGACCCAGTACTTC
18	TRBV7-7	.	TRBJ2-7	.	CASSLGPQGGFTNYEQYF	TGTGCCAGCAGCTTAGGACCGCAGGGCGGCTTCACGAACTACGAGCAGTACTTC
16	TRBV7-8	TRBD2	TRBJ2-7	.	CASSLNRLAGLYEQYF	TGTGCCAGCAGCTTGAATAGACTAGCGGGACTCTACGAGCAGTACTTC
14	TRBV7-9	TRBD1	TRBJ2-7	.	CASSTRTGMGEQYF	TGTGCCAGCAGCACCCGGACAGGGATGGGCGAGCAGTACTTC
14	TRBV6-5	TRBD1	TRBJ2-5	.	CASSYSLDREAQYF	TGTGCCAGCAGTTACTCGTTGGACAGGGAGGCCCAGTACTTC
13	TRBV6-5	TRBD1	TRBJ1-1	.	CASSGGDRMEAFF	TGTGCCAGCAGTGGCGGGGACAGAATGGAAGCTTTCTTT
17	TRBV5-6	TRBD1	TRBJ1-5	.	CASSRGDRRYSNQPQHF	TGTGCCAGCAGCAGAGGGGACAGGCGATATAGCAATCAGCCCCAGCATTTT
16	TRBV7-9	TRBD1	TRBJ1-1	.	CSSSLVGQGKNTEAFF	TGTTCCAGCAGCTTAGTTGGACAGGGGAAGAACACTGAAGCTTTCTTT
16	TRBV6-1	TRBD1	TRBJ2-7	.	CASSDWSGTGAYEQYF	TGTGCCAGCAGTGACTGGTCCGGGACAGGGGCCTACGAGCAGTACTTC
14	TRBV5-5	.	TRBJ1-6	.	CASSFSGVNSPLHF	TGTGCCAGCAGCTTTTCAGGGGTAAATTCACCCCTCCACTTT
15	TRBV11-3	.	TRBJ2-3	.	CASSLGQRSTDTQYF	TGTGCCAGCAGCTTAGGTCAGCGGAGCACAGATACGCAGTATTTT
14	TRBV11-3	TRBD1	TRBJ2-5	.	CASSPGQGGETQYF	TGTGCCAGCAGCCCAGGACAGGGTGGAGAGACCCAGTACTTC
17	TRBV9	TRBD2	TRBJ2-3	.	CASSGAGAGAFTDTQYF	TGTGCCAGCAGCGGTGCGGGAGCGGGAGCCTTCACAGATACGCAGTATTTT
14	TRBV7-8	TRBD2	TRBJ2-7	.	CASSATSGRAFLYF	TGTGCCAGCAGCGCGACTAGCGGGAGGGCCTTCCTGTACTTC
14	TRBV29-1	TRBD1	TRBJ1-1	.	CSVERQGGNTEAFF	TGCAGCGTAGAAAGACAGGGGGGGAACACTGAAGCTTTCTTT
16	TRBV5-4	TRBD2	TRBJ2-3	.	CASSASERGGTDTQYF	TGTGCCAGCAGCGCCTCTGAGCGGGGAGGCACAGATACGCAGTATTTT
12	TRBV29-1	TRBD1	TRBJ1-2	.	CSARTGIDGYTF	TGCAGCGCCCGGACAGGGATAGATGGCTACACCTTC
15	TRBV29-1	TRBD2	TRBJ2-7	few	CSVEISSGRPDEQYF	TGCAGCGTTGAGATATCTAGCGGGAGGCCTGACGAGCAGTACTTC
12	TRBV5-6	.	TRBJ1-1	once	CASSLLSTEAFF	TGTGCCAGCAGCTTGTTGTCTACTGAAGCTTTCTTT
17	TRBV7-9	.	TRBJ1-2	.	CASSFSVANPANYGYTF	TGTGCCAGCAGCTTTAGTGTCGCGAATCCGGCTAACTATGGCTACACCTTC
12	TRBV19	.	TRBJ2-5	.	CASSDRQETQYF	TGTGCCAGTAGTGACAGACAAGAGACCCAGTACTTC
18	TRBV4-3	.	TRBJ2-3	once	CASSQGLAQKWGTDTQYF	TGCGCCAGCAGCCAAGGTTTAGCTCAAAAATGGGGCACAGATACGCAGTATTTT
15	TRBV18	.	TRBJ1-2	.	CASSPYEGALNGYTF	TGTGCCAGCTCACCATACGAAGGGGCCCTGAATGGCTACACCTTC
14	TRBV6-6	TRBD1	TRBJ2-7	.	CASTPGQGRYEQYF	TGTGCCAGCACCCCGGGACAGGGAAGGTACGAGCAGTACTTC
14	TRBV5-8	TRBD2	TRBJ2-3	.	CASSLASGSDTQYF	TGTGCCAGCAGCTTGGCTAGCGGGAGTGATACGCAGTATTTT
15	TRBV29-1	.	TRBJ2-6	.	CSVNTGNSGANVLTF	TGCAGCGTCAACACAGGGAACTCTGGGGCCAACGTCCTGACTTTC
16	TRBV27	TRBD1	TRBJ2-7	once	CASSLHRTGISYEQYF	TGTGCCAGCAGTTTACACCGGACAGGGATCTCCTACGAGCAGTACTTC
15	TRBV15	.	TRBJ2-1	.	CATSTRVSGSNEQFF	TGTGCCACCAGCACCAGAGTATCAGGGTCCAATGAGCAGTTCTTC
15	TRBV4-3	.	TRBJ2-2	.	CASSQDSRGGGELFF	TGCGCCAGCAGCCAAGATTCAAGGGGAGGCGGGGAGCTGTTTTTT